This T cell receptor beta chain was profiled in a study of cytomegalovirus exposure and HLA in healthy donors. Overall study findings and caveats: When the data were analyzed later, several of the most significant clusters appeared to be linked to common viral pathogens.

This CDR3 is built from 16 residues. CDR1 and CDR2 from the germline V gene are SGHNT and YYREEE (reference sequence). V shed 4 bases and J shed 3 bases, with 18 bases lying between them. Those who donated were healthy bone marrow donors. In nominal health when sampled, donors likely had unrecorded immune exposures nonetheless. As regards this clone: The antigen is undetermined.

13 Jbeta primers and 60 Vbeta primers were used for the PCR. Some clones are missing from TCRdb's copy, which holds only in-frame ones; the method was immunoSEQ multiplex PCR. The table includes over 150,000 clones, roughly 77% detected once. The chain joins TRBV5-4 to TRBJ2-3; D perhaps matches TRBD1 (6 bases). This TCR came from a man in his fifties in good health and CMV-seropositive. Sequencing used PBMCs. CDR3 region: CASSRPVGAGTDTQYF. For the CDR3, the DNA is TGTGCCAGCAGCCGCCCGGTGGGGGCCGGTACAGATACGCAGTATTTT. Supplemented by reference TRBV5-4 and TRBJ2-3, the full variable domain reads ETGVTQSPTHLIKTRGQQVTLRCSSQSGHNTVSWYQQALGQGPQFIFQYYREEENGRGNFPPRFSGLQFPNYSSELNVNALELDDSALYLCASSRPVGAGTDTQYFGPGTRLTVL.